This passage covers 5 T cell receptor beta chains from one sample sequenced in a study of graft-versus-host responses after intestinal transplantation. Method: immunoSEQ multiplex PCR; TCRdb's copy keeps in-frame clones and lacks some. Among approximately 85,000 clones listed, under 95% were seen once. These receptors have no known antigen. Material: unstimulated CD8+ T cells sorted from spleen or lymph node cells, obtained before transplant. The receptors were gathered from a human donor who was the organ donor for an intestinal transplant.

The CDR3 sequence: CASREKNYNEQFF. The CDR3 coding sequence is TGTGCCAGCAGGGAAAAGAATTACAATGAGCAGTTCTTC. V gene TRBV6-5 combines with J gene TRBJ2-1; D is unresolved. Germline V CDR1 and CDR2: MNHEY, SVGAGI. This CDR3 spans 13 amino acids. V lost 6 bases, J lost 4 bases, and 10 bases lay in between.

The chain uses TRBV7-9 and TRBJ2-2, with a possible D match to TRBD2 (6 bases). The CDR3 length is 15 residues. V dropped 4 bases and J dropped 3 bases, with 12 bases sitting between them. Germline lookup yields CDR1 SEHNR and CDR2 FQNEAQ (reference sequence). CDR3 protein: CASSSRDLYTGELFF. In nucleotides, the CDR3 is TGTGCCAGCAGCTCCCGGGACTTATACACCGGGGAGCTGTTTTTT.

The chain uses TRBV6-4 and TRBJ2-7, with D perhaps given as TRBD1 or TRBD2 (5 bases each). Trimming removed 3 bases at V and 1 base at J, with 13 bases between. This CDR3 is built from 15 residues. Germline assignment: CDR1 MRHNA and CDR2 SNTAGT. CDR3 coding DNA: TGTGCCAGCAGTGAGTATCCAGGGACGTCCTACGAGCAGTACTTC. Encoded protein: CASSEYPGTSYEQYF.

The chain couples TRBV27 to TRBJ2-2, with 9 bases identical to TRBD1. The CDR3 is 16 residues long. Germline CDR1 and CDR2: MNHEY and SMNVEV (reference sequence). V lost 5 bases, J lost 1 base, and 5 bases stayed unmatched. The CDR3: CASSDGDRVNTGELFF. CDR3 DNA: TGTGCCAGCAGTGACGGGGACAGGGTGAACACCGGGGAGCTGTTTTTT.

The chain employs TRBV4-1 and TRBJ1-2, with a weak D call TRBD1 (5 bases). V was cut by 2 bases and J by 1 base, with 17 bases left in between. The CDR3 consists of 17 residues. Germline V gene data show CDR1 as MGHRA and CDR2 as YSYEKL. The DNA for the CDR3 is TGCGCCAGCAGCCAAAACGGCCCGGGGGAGTATAACTATGGCTACACCTTC. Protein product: CASSQNGPGEYNYGYTF.